This T cell receptor (beta chain) was captured in a study of technical replicates of blood from a few donors. The data were produced by immunoSEQ multiplex PCR, yet TCRdb's version contains in-frame clones alone and is incomplete. The sample lists over 85,000 clones, roughly 95% seen once, with around 0.35% in the top ten. The V end lost 2 bases, the J end lost 8 bases, and 13 bases lay between the germline ends. Germline-derived CDR1 and CDR2 are SGHTA and FQGTGA. CDR3 length: 14 amino acids. This clone was detected only once. The receptor comes from a human donor in good health. Material for sequencing was T cells isolated from PBMCs. The chain employs TRBV7-3 and TRBJ2-1; possibly TRBD1 for D (6 bases). The CDR3 is CASSLGVGAHEQFF. CDR3 in DNA: TGTGCCAGCAGCTTAGGGGTGGGGGCCCATGAGCAGTTCTTC. The full variable domain, rest sourced from reference TRBV7-3 and TRBJ2-1, is GAGVSQTPSNKVTEKGKYVELRCDPISGHTALYWYRQSLGQGPEFLIYFQGTGAADDSGLPNDRFFAVRPEGSVSTLKIQRTERGDSAVYLCASSLGVGAHEQFFGPGTRLTVL.